The sample holds one count of the clone carrying this T cell receptor beta chain. Libraries were prepared by immunoSEQ multiplex PCR; TCRdb keeps only in-frame clonotypes and omits some of them. The sample contains 200,000 to 250,000 clones, around 84% of which appear only once. The sample originates from a study of blood T cell repertoires in COVID-19. In terms of age and location, participants ranged from roughly 18 to 95 years and lived in about 25 US areas. Allocation to cohorts depended on clinical history reported by the participants. The receptor's source is a woman between 40 and 50 years old who had recovered from COVID-19. Sequenced: PBMCs or T cells enriched from blood (not recorded which).

CDR3 nucleotides: TGCGCCAGCAGCTTGGAAGCGGGAGCTAGCTACGAGCAGTACTTC. Protein: CASSLEAGASYEQYF. V usage is TRBV5-1 and J usage is TRBJ2-7, with 8 bases identical to TRBD2. The CDR3 extends over 15 amino acids. V lost 0 bases to trimming and J lost 3 bases; unmatched junction nucleotides: 5. Germline lookup yields CDR1 SGHRS and CDR2 YFSETQ.